This T cell receptor beta chain is from a study of OX40 agonist ivuxolimab in advanced cancers. J lost 4 bases, V lost 1 base, and 4 bases had no gene match. The CDR3 length is 15 residues. Germline CDR1 and CDR2: SGHDN and FVKESK. Measured with immunoSEQ multiplex PCR; TCRdb has only the in-frame clones, and not every one. The sample has about 50,000 clones; roughly 89% are singletons. Sequencing was performed on CD4+ or CD8+ T cells sorted from blood, taken in a trial of the OX40 agonist ivuxolimab. This TCR was recovered from an adult with an advanced solid tumor such as melanoma, head and neck, liver or kidney cancer. The rearrangement links TRBV14 to TRBJ2-3; 8 bases are a match to TRBD2. The CDR3 DNA sequence: TGTGCCAGCAGCCAAGGGACTAGCCCCTCAGATACGCAGTATTTT. It is translated as CASSQGTSPSDTQYF.